Ten or more counts support the clone carrying this T cell receptor (beta chain). Its antigen is currently unknown. Within the sample, other DNA sequences also encode this same CDR3. This entry is derived from a study of shared clonotypes between healthy human individuals. Study-level information: Used for every donor were three CD4 naive, three CD4 memory, two CD8 naive and one CD8 memory plate.

Whole-study results and caveats: Clonotype sharing among donors likely depends on sequencing depth. Estimated clonotype richness was generally higher in naive than memory subsets.

Assay used: immunoSEQ multiplex PCR; TCRdb lists only in-frame clones, some missing. Among around 690,000 clones, 90% were seen once, and the ten largest hold 34%. This CDR3 is 14 amino acids long. Germline CDR1 and CDR2: MDHEN and SYDVKM. Trimming removed 1 base from V and 1 base from J, with 4 bases in between. This TCR came from a man aged 18 to 35 in good health. Some clones in this sample may be carry-over from other donors' samples. The sequenced material came from memory CD8+ T cells from PBMCs. Noted subset: CD45RO+ cells pooled with CCR7-negative TemRA cells. The V call is TRBV28, the J call TRBJ2-2; D not certain. The CDR3 coding sequence is TGTGCCAGCAGTTTATCGAGGAACACCGGGGAGCTGTTTTTT. This encodes CASSLSRNTGELFF.